Detailed here is one T cell receptor beta chain. The data were obtained in a study of blood T cell repertoires in COVID-19. As for the study in general: Researchers got acute and convalescent COVID-19 samples from the United States, Italy and Spain.

J gave up 0 bases and V 3 bases, and 2 bases lay outside the gene matches. This CDR3 is built from 14 residues. Germline CDR1 reads SGHRS; CDR2 reads YFSETQ. The authors' processing: By means of reference gene primer amplification, nucleated cell counts were estimated. Assay used: immunoSEQ multiplex PCR; TCRdb lists only in-frame clones, some missing. From that table come the V and J calls and clone size; the DNA was used to work out D and trimming. In the table there are roughly 310,000 clones, around nine tenths of which are singletons. The source is a woman in her forties or fifties with active or convalescent COVID-19. The gene calls are TRBV5-1 and TRBJ2-7; 8 bases line up with TRBD1. Material: peripheral blood. The CDR3 DNA is TGCGCCAGCAGCTATACAGGGGGCTCCTACGAGCAGTACTTC. Translating it yields CASSYTGGSYEQYF.